This T cell receptor beta chain was found in a study of PD-1 blockade in mismatch repair-deficient tumors. In the study overall: Enrolled about 2012-2016, patients had progressing, pretreated mismatch repair-deficient cancers of about twelve types. Study results and limitations: Rapid post-treatment expansion, then contraction, generally preceding radiologic response, marked tumor-resident clones.

Assay: immunoSEQ multiplex PCR; the TCRdb copy retains only in-frame clones and omits some. There are about 49,000 clones in the sample; around 77% occur only once, and approximately 3.5% lies in the top ten. To note about this clone: Its antigen is not identified.

CDR1 and CDR2 (germline): LNHDA, SQIVND (reference sequence). CDR3 size: 14 residues. J was trimmed by 5 bases and V by 5 bases; bases with no gene match: 5. The chain joins TRBV19 to TRBJ1-4; 7 bases align to TRBD1. The sample in question was PBMCs, obtained before pembrolizumab treatment. This sequence was found in an adult with mismatch repair-deficient cancer. Here the CDR3 DNA reads TGTGCCAGTAGTGGGCAGGGGGTAAATGAAAAACTGTTTTTT. Its protein is CASSGQGVNEKLFF.